The T cell receptor beta chain under discussion was sequenced for a study of Graves' ophthalmopathy and Graves' hyperthyroidism. Study-wide results and caveats: Ophthalmopathy progression cases were predicted by the model with 70.59% sensitivity and approximately 76% specificity. The authors also found most expanded thyroid clonotypes above 0.001 frequency in blood.

This CDR3 is 13 amino acids long. In germline, CDR1 is MGHDK, CDR2 SYGVNS. The V gene lost 11 bases and the J gene lost 0 bases, with 13 bases spanning the gap. Amplification targeted the TCR beta CDR3 regions, with RNA transcripts as the source material. The authors performed first-round RT-PCR with HTBI primers and then a second-round multiplex PCR. Using its own MiXCR run on the multiplex PCR reads, TCRdb lists one record per CDR3 protein. The profile shows over a million distinct CDR3 sequences, less than 45% of them singletons. This clonotype has a handful of counts. The antigen is unknown. Thyroid ultrasound, orbital computed tomography, TRAb, serum thyroxine and clinical symptoms formed the basis of diagnosis.

This sequence joins TRBV25-1 and TRBJ1-1; the D gene is possibly TRBD1 (6 bases). The receptor was derived from an adult man with Graves' hyperthyroidism. The material sequenced was peripheral blood or thyroid tissue (not recorded which). The CDR3 DNA is TGTGCCCGCATGGGGGCCATGAACACTGAAGCTTTCTTT. The encoded protein is CARMGAMNTEAFF.